This TCR beta chain was profiled in a study of cytomegalovirus exposure and HLA in healthy donors. Measured with immunoSEQ multiplex PCR; TCRdb has only the in-frame clones, and not every one. The top ten hold more than 2% of the sample, which has about 110,000 clones, 85% to 90% seen once. V was trimmed by 7 bases and J by 3 bases, leaving 18 bases between them. Germline CDR1 MNHEY, CDR2 SVGAGI. The CDR3 extends over 15 amino acids. The sequencing sample was made of PBMCs. J is TRBJ1-1 and V is TRBV6-5, with unresolved D. This receptor was taken from a woman aged 18-29 years in good health and CMV-seronegative. The CDR3 protein is CASTPGMGLYTEAFF. The DNA for the CDR3 is TGTGCCAGCACCCCCGGGATGGGATTGTACACTGAAGCTTTCTTT.